This TCR beta chain stems from a study of cytotoxic CD8 clonotypes in ibrutinib-treated CLL. Background on the study: The patients comprised approximately ten relapsed/refractory and about 16 treatment-naive cases, 17 to 18 IGHV unmutated. Responses comprised 25 or so partial and 2 complete; at median around six years, 14 remained remitted and some twelve progressed.

Target depth was 1 in 200,000 to 1 in 1 million T cells, about 10x per clonotype. Generated by immunoSEQ multiplex PCR, the TCRdb table keeps only in-frame clones and is missing some. The table lists 35,000 to 55,000 clones, roughly 76% of them singletons, with 13% in the top ten. Between the trimmed V and J ends, which lost 3 bases and 1 base, there was a span of 16 bases. The CDR3 has 16 amino acids. The germline V gene encodes CDR1 SGHVS and CDR2 FQNEAQ. V is TRBV7-8 and J is TRBJ2-7, with TRBD1 as a possible D gene (6 bases). The sequence came from a human donor with chronic lymphocytic leukemia. Sample: PBMCs, taken after 12 months of ibrutinib treatment. The CDR3 loop reads CASSLNPNRASYEQYF. The CDR3 DNA is TGTGCCAGCAGCTTGAACCCCAACAGGGCGTCCTACGAGCAGTACTTC.